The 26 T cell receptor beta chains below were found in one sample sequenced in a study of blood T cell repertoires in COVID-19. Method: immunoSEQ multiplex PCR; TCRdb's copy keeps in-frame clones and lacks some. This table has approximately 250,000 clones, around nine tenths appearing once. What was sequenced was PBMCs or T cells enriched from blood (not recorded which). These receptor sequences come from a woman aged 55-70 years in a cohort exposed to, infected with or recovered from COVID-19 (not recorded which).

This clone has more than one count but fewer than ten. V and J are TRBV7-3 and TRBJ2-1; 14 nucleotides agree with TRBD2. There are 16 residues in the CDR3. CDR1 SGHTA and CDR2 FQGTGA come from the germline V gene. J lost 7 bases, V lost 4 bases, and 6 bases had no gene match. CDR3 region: CASSSGTSGSVNEQFF. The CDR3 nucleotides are TGTGCCAGCAGCTCAGGGACTAGCGGGAGTGTGAATGAGCAGTTCTTC.

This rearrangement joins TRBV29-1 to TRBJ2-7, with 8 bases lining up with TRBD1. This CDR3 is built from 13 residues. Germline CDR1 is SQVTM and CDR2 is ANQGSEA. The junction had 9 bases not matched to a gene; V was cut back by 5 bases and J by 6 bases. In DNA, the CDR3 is TGCAGCGTTAGAAGACAGGGGACGGGCGAGCAGTACTTC. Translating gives CSVRRQGTGEQYF.

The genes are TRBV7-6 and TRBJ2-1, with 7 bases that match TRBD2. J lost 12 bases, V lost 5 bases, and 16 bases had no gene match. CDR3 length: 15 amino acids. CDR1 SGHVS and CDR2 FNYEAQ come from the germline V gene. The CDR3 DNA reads TGTGCCAGCAGCCCAGGGAGGGCCGGAATTTATCGGCAGTTCTTC. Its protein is CASSPGRAGIYRQFF.

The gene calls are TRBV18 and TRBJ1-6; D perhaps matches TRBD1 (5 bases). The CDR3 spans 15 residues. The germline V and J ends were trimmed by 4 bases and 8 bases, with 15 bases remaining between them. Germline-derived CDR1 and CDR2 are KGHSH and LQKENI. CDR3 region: CASSRTGVRDSPLHF. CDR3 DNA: TGTGCCAGCTCACGGACGGGGGTACGAGATTCACCCCTCCACTTT. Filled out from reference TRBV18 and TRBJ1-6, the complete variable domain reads NAGVMQNPRHLVRRRGQEARLRCSPMKGHSHVYWYRQLPEEGLKFMVYLQKENIIDESGMPKERFSAEFPKEGPSILRIQQVVRGDSAAYFCASSRTGVRDSPLHFGNGTRLTVT.

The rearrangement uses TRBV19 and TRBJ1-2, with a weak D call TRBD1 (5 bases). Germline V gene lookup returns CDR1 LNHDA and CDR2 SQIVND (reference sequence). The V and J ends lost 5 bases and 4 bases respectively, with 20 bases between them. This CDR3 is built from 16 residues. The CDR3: CASSPSGVRASYGYTF. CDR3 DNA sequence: TGTGCCAGTAGTCCCTCGGGGGTAAGGGCGTCCTATGGCTACACCTTC.

CDR3 amino acids: CATSDRSGQPSEQYF. Here the CDR3 DNA reads TGTGCCACCAGTGATCGATCGGGACAGCCGTCCGAGCAGTACTTC. The rearrangement joins TRBV24-1 to TRBJ2-7; 7 nucleotides align to TRBD1. Germline V gene data show CDR1 as KGHDR and CDR2 as SFDVKD. V shed 3 bases, J shed 6 bases, and the junction held 10 bases outside the gene matches. CDR3 length: 15 residues.

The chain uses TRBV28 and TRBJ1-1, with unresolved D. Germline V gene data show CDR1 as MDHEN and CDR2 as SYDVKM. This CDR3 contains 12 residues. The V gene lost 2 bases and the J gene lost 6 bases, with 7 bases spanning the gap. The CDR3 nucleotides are TGTGCCAGCAGTTTACAGGTTCCTGAAGCTTTCTTT. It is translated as CASSLQVPEAFF.

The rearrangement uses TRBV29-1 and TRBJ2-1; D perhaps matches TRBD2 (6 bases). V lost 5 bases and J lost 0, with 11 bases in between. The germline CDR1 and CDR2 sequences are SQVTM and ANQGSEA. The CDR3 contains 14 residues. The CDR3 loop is CSVFTSLSYNEQFF. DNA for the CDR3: TGCAGCGTTTTTACTAGCCTCTCCTACAATGAGCAGTTCTTC.

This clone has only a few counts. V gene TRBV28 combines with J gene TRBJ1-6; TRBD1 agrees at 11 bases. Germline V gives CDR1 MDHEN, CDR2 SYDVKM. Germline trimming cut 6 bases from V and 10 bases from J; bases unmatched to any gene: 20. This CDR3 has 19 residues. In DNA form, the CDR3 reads TGTGCCAGCAGCTACGTTGGGGTCCGGGGGACAGGGGGTAGGTCACCCCTCCACTTT. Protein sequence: CASSYVGVRGTGGRSPLHF.

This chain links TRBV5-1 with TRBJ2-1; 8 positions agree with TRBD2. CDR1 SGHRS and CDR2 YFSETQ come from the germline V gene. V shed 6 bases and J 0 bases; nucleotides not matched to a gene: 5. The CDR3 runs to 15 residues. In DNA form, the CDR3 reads TGCGCCAGCAAAGGGCTAGCGGGCTCCTACAATGAGCAGTTCTTC. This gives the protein CASKGLAGSYNEQFF.

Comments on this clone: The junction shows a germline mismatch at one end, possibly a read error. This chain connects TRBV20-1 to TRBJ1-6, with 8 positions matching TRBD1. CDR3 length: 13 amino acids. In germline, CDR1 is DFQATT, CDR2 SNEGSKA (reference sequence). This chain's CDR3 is CSASISLGDRGSF. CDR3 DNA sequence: TGCAGTGCTAGTATTTCACTAGGAGACAGGGGATCTTTT.

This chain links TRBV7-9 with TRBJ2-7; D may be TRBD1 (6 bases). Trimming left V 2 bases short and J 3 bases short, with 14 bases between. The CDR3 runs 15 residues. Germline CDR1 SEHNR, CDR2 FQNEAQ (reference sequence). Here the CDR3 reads CASSLKQGESYEQYF. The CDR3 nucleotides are TGTGCCAGCAGCTTAAAACAGGGTGAGAGCTACGAGCAGTACTTC.

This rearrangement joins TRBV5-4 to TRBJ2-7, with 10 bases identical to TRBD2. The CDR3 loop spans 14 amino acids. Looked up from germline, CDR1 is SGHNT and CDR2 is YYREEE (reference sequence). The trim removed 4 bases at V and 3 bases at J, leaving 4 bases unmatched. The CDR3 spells CASSQKREGYEQYF. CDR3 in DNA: TGTGCCAGCAGCCAGAAGCGGGAGGGCTACGAGCAGTACTTC.

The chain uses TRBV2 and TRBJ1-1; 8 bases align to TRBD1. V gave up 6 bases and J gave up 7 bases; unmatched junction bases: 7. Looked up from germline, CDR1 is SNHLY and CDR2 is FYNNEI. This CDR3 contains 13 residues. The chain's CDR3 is CASRFGQGGEAFF. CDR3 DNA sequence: TGTGCCAGCAGATTCGGACAGGGCGGTGAAGCTTTCTTT.

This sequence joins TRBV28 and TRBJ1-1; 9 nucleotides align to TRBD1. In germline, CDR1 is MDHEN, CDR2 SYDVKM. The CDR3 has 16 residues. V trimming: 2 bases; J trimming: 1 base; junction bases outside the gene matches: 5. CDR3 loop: CASSLPGQGWNTEAFF. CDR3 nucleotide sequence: TGTGCCAGCAGTTTACCGGGACAGGGATGGAACACTGAAGCTTTCTTT.

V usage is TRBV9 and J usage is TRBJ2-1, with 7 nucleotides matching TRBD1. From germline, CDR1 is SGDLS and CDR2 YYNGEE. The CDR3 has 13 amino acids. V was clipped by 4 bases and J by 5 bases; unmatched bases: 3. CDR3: CASSYRGNNEQFF. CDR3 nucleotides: TGTGCCAGCAGCTACAGGGGTAACAATGAGCAGTTCTTC.

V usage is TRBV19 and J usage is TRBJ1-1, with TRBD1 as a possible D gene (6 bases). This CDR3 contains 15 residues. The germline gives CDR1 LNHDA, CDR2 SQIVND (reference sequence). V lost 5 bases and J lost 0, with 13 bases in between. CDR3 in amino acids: CASSGSGTLNTEAFF. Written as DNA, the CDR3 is TGTGCCAGTAGTGGAAGCGGGACACTGAACACTGAAGCTTTCTTT.

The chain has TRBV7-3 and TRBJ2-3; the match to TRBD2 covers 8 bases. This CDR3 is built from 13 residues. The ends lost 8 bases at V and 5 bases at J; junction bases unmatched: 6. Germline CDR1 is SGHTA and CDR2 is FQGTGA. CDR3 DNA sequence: TGTGCCAGCCAGCGGGAGATGGGAGATACGCAGTATTTT. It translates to CASQREMGDTQYF.

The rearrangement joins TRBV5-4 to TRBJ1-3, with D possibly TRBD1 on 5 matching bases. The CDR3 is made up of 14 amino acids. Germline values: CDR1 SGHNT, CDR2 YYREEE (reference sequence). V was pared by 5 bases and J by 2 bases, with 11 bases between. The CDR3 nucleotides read TGTGCCAGCAGTCGTGGGGGGACTGGAAACACCATATATTTT. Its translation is CASSRGGTGNTIYF.

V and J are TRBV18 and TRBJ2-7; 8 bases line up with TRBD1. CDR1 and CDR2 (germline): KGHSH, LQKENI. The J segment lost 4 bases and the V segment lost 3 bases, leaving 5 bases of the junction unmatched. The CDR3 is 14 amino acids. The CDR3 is CASSPPGQEYEQYF. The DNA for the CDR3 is TGTGCCAGCTCACCTCCGGGACAGGAATACGAGCAGTACTTC. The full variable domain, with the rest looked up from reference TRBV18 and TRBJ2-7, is NAGVMQNPRHLVRRRGQEARLRCSPMKGHSHVYWYRQLPEEGLKFMVYLQKENIIDESGMPKERFSAEFPKEGPSILRIQQVVRGDSAAYFCASSPPGQEYEQYFGPGTRLTVT.

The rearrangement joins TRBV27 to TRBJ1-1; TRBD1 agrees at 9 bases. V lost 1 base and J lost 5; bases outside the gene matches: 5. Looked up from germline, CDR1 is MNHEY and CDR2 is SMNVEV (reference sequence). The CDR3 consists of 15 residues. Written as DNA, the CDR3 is TGTGCCAGCAGTTTATTTACAGGGGGCGGGACTGAAGCTTTCTTT. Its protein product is CASSLFTGGGTEAFF.

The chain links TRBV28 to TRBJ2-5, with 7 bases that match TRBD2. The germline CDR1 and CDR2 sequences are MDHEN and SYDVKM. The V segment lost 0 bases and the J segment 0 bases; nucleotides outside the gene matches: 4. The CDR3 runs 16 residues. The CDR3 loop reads CASSLWSSGYQETQYF. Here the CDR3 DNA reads TGTGCCAGCAGTTTATGGTCTAGCGGTTACCAAGAGACCCAGTACTTC. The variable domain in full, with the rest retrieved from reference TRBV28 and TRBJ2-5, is DVKVTQSSRYLVKRTGEKVFLECVQDMDHENMFWYRQDPGLGLRLIYFSYDVKMKEKGDIPEGYSVSREKKERFSLILESASTNQTSMYLCASSLWSSGYQETQYFGPGTRLLVL.

For the CDR3, the DNA is TGTGCCAGTAGTATTCAGAACACCGGGGAGCTGTTTTTT. Its protein is CASSIQNTGELFF. V usage is TRBV19 and J usage is TRBJ2-2; D call uncertain. Germline lookup yields CDR1 LNHDA and CDR2 SQIVND (reference sequence). This CDR3 has 13 amino acids. V gave up 3 bases and J gave up 1 base, with 3 bases separating them.

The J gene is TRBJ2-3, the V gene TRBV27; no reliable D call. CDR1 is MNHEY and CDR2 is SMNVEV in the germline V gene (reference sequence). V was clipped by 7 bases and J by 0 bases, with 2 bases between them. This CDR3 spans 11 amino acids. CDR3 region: CASTSTDTQYF. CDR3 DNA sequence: TGTGCCAGCACTAGCACAGATACGCAGTATTTT.

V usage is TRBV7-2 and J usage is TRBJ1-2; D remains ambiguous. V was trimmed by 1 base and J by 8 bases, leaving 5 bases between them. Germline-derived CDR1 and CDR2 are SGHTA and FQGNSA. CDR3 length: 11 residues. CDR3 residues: CASSLVGGYTF. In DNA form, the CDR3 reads TGTGCCAGCAGCTTAGTTGGCGGCTACACCTTC.

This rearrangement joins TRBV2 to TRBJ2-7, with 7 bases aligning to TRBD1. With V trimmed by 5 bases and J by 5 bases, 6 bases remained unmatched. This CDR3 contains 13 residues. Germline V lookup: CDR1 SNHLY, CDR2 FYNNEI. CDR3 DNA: TGTGCCAGCAGTTTGACAGGGTCAAACGAGCAGTACTTC. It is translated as CASSLTGSNEQYF.